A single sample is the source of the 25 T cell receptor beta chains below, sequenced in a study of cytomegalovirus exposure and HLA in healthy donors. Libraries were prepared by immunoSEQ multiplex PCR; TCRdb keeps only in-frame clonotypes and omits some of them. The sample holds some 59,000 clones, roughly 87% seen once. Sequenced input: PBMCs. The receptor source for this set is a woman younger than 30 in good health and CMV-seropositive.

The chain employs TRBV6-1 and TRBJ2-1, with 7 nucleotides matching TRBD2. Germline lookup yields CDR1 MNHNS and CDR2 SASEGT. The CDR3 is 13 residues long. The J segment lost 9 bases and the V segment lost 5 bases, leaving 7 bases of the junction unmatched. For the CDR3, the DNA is TGTGCCAGCAGTTCCTCCGGGACTACTGAGCAGTTCTTC. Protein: CASSSSGTTEQFF.

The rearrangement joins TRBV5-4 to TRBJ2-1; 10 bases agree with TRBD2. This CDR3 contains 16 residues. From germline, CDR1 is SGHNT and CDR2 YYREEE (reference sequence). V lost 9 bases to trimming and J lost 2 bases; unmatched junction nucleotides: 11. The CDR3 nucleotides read TGTGCCATCCTTCCTAGCGGGGGAACCCCCTACAATGAGCAGTTCTTC. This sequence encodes CAILPSGGTPYNEQFF.

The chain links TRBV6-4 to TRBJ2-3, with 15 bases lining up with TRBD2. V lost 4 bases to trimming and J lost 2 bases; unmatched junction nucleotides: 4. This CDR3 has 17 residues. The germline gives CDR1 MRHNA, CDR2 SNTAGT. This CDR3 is CASSGGTSGGTTDTQYF. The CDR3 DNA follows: TGTGCCAGCAGTGGAGGGACTAGCGGGGGGACCACAGATACGCAGTATTTT.

The CDR3 loop is CASSLGGGQETQYF. The CDR3 DNA is TGTGCCAGCAGCTTAGGAGGCGGTCAAGAGACCCAGTACTTC. This chain links TRBV7-6 with TRBJ2-5; D gene ambiguous. This CDR3 contains 14 residues. CDR1 SGHVS and CDR2 FNYEAQ come from the germline V gene. Trimming took off 1 base at V and 2 bases at J, with 8 bases between the two ends.

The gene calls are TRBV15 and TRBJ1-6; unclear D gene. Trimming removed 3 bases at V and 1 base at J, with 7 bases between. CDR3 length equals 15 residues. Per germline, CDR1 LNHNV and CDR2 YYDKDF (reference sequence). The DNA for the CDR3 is TGTGCCACCAGCAGTACAGTGTCCTATAATTCACCCCTCCACTTT. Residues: CATSSTVSYNSPLHF.

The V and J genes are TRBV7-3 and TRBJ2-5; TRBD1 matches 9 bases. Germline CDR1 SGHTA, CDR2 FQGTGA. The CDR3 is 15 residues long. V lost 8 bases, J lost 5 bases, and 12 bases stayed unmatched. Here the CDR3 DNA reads TGTGCCAGCGGTCTGGGGACAGGGAACGGGGAGACCCAGTACTTC. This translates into CASGLGTGNGETQYF.

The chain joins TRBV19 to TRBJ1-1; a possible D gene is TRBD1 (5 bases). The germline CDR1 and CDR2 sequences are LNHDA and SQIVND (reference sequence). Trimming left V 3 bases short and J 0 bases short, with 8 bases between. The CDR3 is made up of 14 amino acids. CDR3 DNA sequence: TGTGCCAGTAGTATTCAGACAGTGAACACTGAAGCTTTCTTT. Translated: CASSIQTVNTEAFF.

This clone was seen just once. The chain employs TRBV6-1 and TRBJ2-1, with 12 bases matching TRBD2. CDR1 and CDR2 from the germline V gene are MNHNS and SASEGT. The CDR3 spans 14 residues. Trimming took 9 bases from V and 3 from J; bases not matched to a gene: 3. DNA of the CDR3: TGTGCCAGTCAGACTAGCGGGGGCTACAATGAGCAGTTCTTC. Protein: CASQTSGGYNEQFF.

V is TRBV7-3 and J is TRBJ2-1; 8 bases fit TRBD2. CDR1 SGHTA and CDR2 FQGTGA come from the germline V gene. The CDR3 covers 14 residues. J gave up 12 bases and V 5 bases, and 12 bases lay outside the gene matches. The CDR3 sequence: CASSPHGGDGAQFF. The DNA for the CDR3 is TGTGCCAGCAGCCCACACGGGGGGGATGGTGCGCAGTTCTTC.

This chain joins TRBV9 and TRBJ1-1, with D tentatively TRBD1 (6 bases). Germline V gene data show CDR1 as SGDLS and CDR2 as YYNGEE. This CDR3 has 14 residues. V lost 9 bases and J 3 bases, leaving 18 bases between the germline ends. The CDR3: CANQQTGRDTEAFF. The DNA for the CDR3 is TGTGCCAACCAACAGACAGGCCGGGACACTGAAGCTTTCTTT.

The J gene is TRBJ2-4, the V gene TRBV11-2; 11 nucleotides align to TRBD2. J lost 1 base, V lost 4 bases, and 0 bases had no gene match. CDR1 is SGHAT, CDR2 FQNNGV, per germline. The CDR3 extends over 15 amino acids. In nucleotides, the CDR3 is TGTGCCAGCAGCTCTAGCGGGGGGGCCAAAAACATTCAGTACTTC. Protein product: CASSSSGGAKNIQYF.

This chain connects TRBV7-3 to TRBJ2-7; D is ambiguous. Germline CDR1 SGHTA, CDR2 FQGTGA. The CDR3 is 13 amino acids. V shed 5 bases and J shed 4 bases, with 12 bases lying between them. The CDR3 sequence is CASSPTPAYEQYF. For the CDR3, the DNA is TGTGCCAGCAGCCCGACTCCGGCATACGAGCAGTACTTC.

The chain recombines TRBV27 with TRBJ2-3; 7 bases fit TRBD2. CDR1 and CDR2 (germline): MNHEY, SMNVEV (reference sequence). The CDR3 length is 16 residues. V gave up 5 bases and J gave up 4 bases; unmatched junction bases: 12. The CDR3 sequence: CASSPRRTSFADTQYF. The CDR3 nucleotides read TGTGCCAGCAGTCCACGACGGACTAGTTTTGCAGATACGCAGTATTTT.

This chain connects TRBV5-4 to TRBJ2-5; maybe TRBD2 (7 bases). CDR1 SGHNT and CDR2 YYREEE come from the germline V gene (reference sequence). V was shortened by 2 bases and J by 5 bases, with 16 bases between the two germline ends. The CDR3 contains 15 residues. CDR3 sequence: CASSLGGGAEETQYF. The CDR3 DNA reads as TGTGCCAGCAGCTTAGGTGGGGGGGCAGAGGAGACCCAGTACTTC.

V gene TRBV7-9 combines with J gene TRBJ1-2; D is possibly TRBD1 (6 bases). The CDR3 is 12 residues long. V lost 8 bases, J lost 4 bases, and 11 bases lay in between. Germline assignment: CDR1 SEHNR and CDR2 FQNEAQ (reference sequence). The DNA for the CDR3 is TGTGCCAGCGGGGGCAGCCCCTATGGCTACACCTTC. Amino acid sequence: CASGGSPYGYTF.

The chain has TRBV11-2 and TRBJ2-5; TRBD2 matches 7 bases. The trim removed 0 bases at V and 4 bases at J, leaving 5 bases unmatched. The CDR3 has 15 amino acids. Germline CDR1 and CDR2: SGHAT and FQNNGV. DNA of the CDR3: TGTGCCAGCAGCTTAGATCCGGGGGGTGGAGAGACCCAGTACTTC. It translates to CASSLDPGGGETQYF.

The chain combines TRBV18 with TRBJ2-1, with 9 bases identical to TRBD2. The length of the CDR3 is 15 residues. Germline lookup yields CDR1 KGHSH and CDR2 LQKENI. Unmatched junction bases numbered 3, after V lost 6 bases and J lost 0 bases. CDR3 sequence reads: CASSGLAGSYNEQFF. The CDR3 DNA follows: TGTGCCAGCTCGGGACTAGCCGGCTCCTACAATGAGCAGTTCTTC.

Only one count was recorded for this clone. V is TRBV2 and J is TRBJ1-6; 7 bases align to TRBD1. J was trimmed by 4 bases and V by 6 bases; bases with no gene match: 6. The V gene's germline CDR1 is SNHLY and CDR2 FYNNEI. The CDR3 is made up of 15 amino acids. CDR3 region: CASRGDREYNSPLHF. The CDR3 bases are TGTGCCAGCAGGGGGGACAGAGAATATAATTCACCCCTCCACTTT.

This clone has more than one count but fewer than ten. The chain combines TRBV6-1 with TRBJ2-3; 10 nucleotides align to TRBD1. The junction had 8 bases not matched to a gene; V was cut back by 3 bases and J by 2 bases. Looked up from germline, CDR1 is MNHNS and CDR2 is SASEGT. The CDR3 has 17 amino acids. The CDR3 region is CASSDVAGTGATDTQYF. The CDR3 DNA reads TGTGCCAGCAGTGACGTTGCCGGGACAGGGGCCACAGATACGCAGTATTTT.

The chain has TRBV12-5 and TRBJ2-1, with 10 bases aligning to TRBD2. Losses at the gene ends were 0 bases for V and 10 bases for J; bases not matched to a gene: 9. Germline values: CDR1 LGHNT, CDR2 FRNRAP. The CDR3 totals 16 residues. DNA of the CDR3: TGTGCTAGTGGTTTGGTTCTTAGCGGGGGGTTGAGGGAGCAGTTCTTC. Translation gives CASGLVLSGGLREQFF.

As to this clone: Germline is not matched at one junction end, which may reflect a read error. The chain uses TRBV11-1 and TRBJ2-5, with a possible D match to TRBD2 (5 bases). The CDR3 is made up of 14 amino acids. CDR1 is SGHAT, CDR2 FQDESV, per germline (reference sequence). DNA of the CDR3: TGTGCCAGCAGCTTGCCGGACTCCCAAGGGACCCAGTACTTC. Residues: CASSLPDSQGTQYF.

The CDR3 region has the DNA TGCGCCAGCAGCCAAGACCGGTGGGATACGCAGTATTTT. It is translated as CASSQDRWDTQYF. The chain is built from TRBV4-3 and TRBJ2-3; no clear D. CDR3 length equals 13 residues. The V end lost 0 bases, the J end lost 6 bases, and 7 bases lay between the germline ends. From germline, CDR1 is LGHNA and CDR2 YSLEER.

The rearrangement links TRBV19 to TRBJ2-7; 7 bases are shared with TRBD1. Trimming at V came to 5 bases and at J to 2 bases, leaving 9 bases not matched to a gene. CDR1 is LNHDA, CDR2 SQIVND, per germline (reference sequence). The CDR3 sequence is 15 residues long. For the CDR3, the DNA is TGTGCCAGTAGTTCGCACCGGGACAGACCCTACGAGCAGTACTTC. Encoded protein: CASSSHRDRPYEQYF.

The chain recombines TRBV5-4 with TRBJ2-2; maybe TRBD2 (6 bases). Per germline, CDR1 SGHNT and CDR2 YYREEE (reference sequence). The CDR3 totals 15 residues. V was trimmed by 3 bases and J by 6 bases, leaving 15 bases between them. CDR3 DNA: TGTGCCAGCAGCTCCCCCCGGGACTCCGCCGGGGAGCTGTTTTTT. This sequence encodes CASSSPRDSAGELFF.

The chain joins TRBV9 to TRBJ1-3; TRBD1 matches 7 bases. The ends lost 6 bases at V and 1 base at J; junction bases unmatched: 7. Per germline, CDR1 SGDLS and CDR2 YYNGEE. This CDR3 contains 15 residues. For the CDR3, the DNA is TGTGCCAGCACCCTAAGACAGGGATCTGGAAACACCATATATTTT. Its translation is CASTLRQGSGNTIYF.